These T cell receptor beta chains were read from a single sample in a study of blood T cell repertoires in COVID-19. Sequenced by immunoSEQ multiplex PCR; TCRdb stores in-frame clones only, minus some. The sample has 60,000 or so clones, just under 80% seen once; the top ten hold roughly 27%. Sample: peripheral blood. These receptors all come from a human donor in a cohort sampled during active COVID-19. Each CDR3 is given with its conserved first and last residue. Not every row has a clone size; where given, it reads once, few, many or a size class.

J: TRBJ2-7; size: NA; V: TRBV3-1/TRBV3-2; CDR3: CASSARPSYEQYF
J: TRBJ1-1; size: NA; V: TRBV5-5; CDR3: CASSSDAGTAFF
J: TRBJ2-1; size: NA; V: TRBV7-2; CDR3: CASSLNSGSHEQFF
J: TRBJ2-1; size: NA; V: TRBV7-3; CDR3: CASSSHWGEGNEQFF
J: TRBJ2-1; size: NA; V: TRBV11-2; CDR3: CASSPLFSYNEQFF
J: TRBJ2-7; size: NA; V: TRBV11-2; CDR3: CATDYEQYF
J: TRBJ2-1; size: NA; V: TRBV3-1/TRBV3-2; CDR3: CASSRASGEQFF
J: TRBJ1-1; size: NA; V: TRBV11-1; CDR3: CASSLVRSMNTEAFF
J: TRBJ1-2; size: NA; V: TRBV4-1; CDR3: CASSQVTAGDNYGYTF
J: TRBJ1-3; size: NA; V: TRBV10-2; CDR3: CASSVGQLPSGNTIYF
J: TRBJ1-5; size: NA; V: TRBV7-2; CDR3: CASSFDTNQPQHF
J: TRBJ1-5; size: many; V: TRBV9; CDR3: CASSVDGSQPQHF
J: TRBJ1-1; size: NA; V: TRBV12-3/TRBV12-4; CDR3: CASSLRNTEAFF
J: TRBJ1-5; size: NA; V: TRBV20-1; CDR3: CSASVGRGRFNQPQHF
J: TRBJ1-5; size: NA; V: TRBV19; CDR3: CASSTGQGDQPQHF